These 8 T cell receptor beta chains came from one sample sequenced in a study of cytomegalovirus exposure and HLA in healthy donors. Clones were read by immunoSEQ multiplex PCR, and TCRdb kept only the in-frame ones, dropping some. The sample lists 140,000 to 150,000 clones, 94% occurring once. The sequenced sample consisted of PBMCs. The receptors shown here come from a man in his late teens or twenties in good health and CMV-seropositive.

The chain links TRBV19 to TRBJ2-7; 7 bases line up with TRBD1. CDR1 LNHDA and CDR2 SQIVND come from the germline V gene (reference sequence). With 4 bases clipped from V and 5 bases from J, the junction kept 11 bases outside the gene matches. The CDR3 is 15 residues long. The CDR3 here is CASSTPRQGTHEQYF. The DNA for the CDR3 is TGTGCCAGTAGTACTCCTAGACAGGGAACACACGAGCAGTACTTC. Complete variable domain (other parts from reference TRBV19 and TRBJ2-7): DGGITQSPKYLFRKEGQNVTLSCEQNLNHDAMYWYRQDPGQGLRLIYYSQIVNDFQKGDIAEGYSVSREKKESFPLTVTSAQKNPTAFYLCASSTPRQGTHEQYFGPGTRLTVT.

This clone came up once. The chain recombines TRBV4-1 with TRBJ2-7; D possibly corresponds to TRBD2 (5 bases). This CDR3 contains 15 residues. Trimming removed 4 bases at V and 3 bases at J, with 16 bases between. Per the germline V gene, CDR1 is MGHRA and CDR2 is YSYEKL. CDR3 residues: CASSPAPRGGYEQYF. CDR3 in DNA: TGCGCCAGCAGCCCTGCGCCCCGAGGAGGCTACGAGCAGTACTTC.

The rearrangement joins TRBV5-6 to TRBJ2-7; 7 bases match TRBD1. V trimming: 4 bases; J trimming: 6 bases; junction bases outside the gene matches: 16. This CDR3 spans 16 amino acids. Germline loops: CDR1 SGHDT, CDR2 YYEEEE. The CDR3: CASSDLNLHRGSEQYF. The CDR3 bases are TGTGCCAGCAGCGATTTGAATCTGCACAGGGGTAGCGAGCAGTACTTC. The complete variable domain, with remaining parts taken from reference TRBV5-6 and TRBJ2-7, reads DAGVTQSPTHLIKTRGQQVTLRCSPKSGHDTVSWYQQALGQGPQFIFQYYEEEERQRGNFPDRFSGHQFPNYSSELNVNALLLGDSALYLCASSDLNLHRGSEQYFGPGTRLTVT.

The rearrangement joins TRBV30 to TRBJ1-3; D unclear. Trimming left V 2 bases short and J 0 bases short, with 8 bases between. The CDR3 totals 14 residues. The germline V gene encodes CDR1 GTSNPN and CDR2 SVGIG (reference sequence). CDR3 amino acids: CAWSLGYSGNTIYF. CDR3 sequence (DNA): TGTGCCTGGAGTCTAGGTTACTCTGGAAACACCATATATTTT.

The chain joins TRBV7-2 to TRBJ2-1; 7 bases align to TRBD2. The CDR3 length is 15 residues. CDR1 is SGHTA, CDR2 FQGNSA, per germline. Trimming took 4 bases from V and 6 from J; bases not matched to a gene: 9. CDR3 nucleotide sequence: TGTGCCAGCAGCTCTACTCGGGACTATTTCAATGAGCAGTTCTTC. Protein sequence: CASSSTRDYFNEQFF.

This clone was counted once. This chain joins TRBV5-4 and TRBJ2-2; D ambiguous. V was shortened by 4 bases and J by 8 bases, with 12 bases between the two germline ends. The CDR3 length is 13 residues. CDR1 is SGHNT and CDR2 is YYREEE in the germline V gene (reference sequence). The CDR3 here is CASSVRGWGELFF. The CDR3 region has the DNA TGTGCCAGCAGCGTACGAGGATGGGGGGAGCTGTTTTTT.

The genes are TRBV9 and TRBJ2-1; 11 positions match TRBD2. The CDR3 runs to 15 residues. Germline CDR1 SGDLS, CDR2 YYNGEE. With 2 bases clipped from V and 6 bases from J, the junction kept 4 bases outside the gene matches. This chain's CDR3 is CASSVSGRAFNEQFF. The CDR3 coding sequence is TGTGCCAGCAGCGTTAGCGGGAGGGCCTTCAATGAGCAGTTCTTC.

The genes are TRBV5-1 and TRBJ1-1; 7 bases are shared with TRBD1. Per germline, CDR1 SGHRS and CDR2 YFSETQ. The trim removed 0 bases at V and 3 bases at J, leaving 5 bases unmatched. The CDR3 sequence is 15 residues long. DNA of the CDR3: TGCGCCAGCAGCTTGGGTTATACAGGGGACACTGAAGCTTTCTTT. Its translation is CASSLGYTGDTEAFF.